Sequencing of this TCR beta chain was carried out in a study of T cell clonality in common variable immunodeficiency. This clone was seen ten or more times. The observed sequence ends 3 residues before the CDR3 terminus, with the missing tail filled in from the germline J gene. This CDR3 is also generated by other DNA sequences in the sample. The length of the CDR3 is 17 residues. CDR1 is SGHTA and CDR2 is FQGNSA in the germline V gene. Trimming left V 0 bases short and J 2 bases short, with 14 bases between. CVID and control samples used equivalent genomic DNA input. Some clones are missing from TCRdb's copy, which holds only in-frame ones; the method was immunoSEQ multiplex PCR. The sample contains about 35,000 clones, none of them singletons.

The rearrangement uses TRBV7-2 and TRBJ1-3; D is perhaps TRBD1 (5 bases). The sample taken for sequencing was peripheral blood mononuclear cells. This TCR was recovered from a person aged 18 to 69 in good health. This chain's CDR3 is CASSLAVTATAGNTIYF. CDR3 DNA (partial): TGTGCCAGCAGCTTAGCAGTGACAGCTACTGCTGGAAACACC.